The rows below give T cell receptor beta chains drawn from one sample of a study of T cells in localized non-small cell lung cancer. The protocol was immunoSEQ multiplex PCR, while the TCRdb copy is restricted to in-frame clones and leaves out a portion. The repertoire holds about 26,000 clones, approximately 78% seen once, with 4.1% in the top ten. Sequencing used peripheral blood, obtained before any cancer treatment. The receptors were gathered from a woman aged 35 to 70 with stage I lung adenocarcinoma. Each CDR3 is given with its conserved first and last residue. The order of the fields is clone size, V gene, J gene, D gene, CDR3 DNA, CDR3 protein. A D gene is named only where the DNA matches it firmly. Size is stated for part of the rows, as once, few or many counts, or as a class when the clone is expanded.

clone_size: once
v_call: TRBV2
j_call: TRBJ2-2
d_call: -
cdr3_nt: TGTGCCAGCAGTGAAGTGAACACCGGGGAGCTGTTTTTT
cdr3_aa: CASSEVNTGELFF

clone_size: -
v_call: TRBV10-3
j_call: TRBJ1-5
d_call: -
cdr3_nt: TGTGCCATTGGCCCTAGCGACGATCAGCCCCAGCATTTT
cdr3_aa: CAIGPSDDQPQHF

clone_size: -
v_call: TRBV7-8
j_call: TRBJ2-4
d_call: -
cdr3_nt: TGTGCCAGCAGCTTAGCAGAAGTCTTAGCCAAAAACATTCAGTACTTC
cdr3_aa: CASSLAEVLAKNIQYF

clone_size: -
v_call: TRBV7-2
j_call: TRBJ1-6
d_call: -
cdr3_nt: TGTGCCAGCAGCTTAGACCGCTACTATAATTCACCCCTCCACTTT
cdr3_aa: CASSLDRYYNSPLHF

clone_size: -
v_call: TRBV2
j_call: TRBJ2-3
d_call: -
cdr3_nt: TGTGCCAGCAGTGAATGGGGGAAACCTAGCACAGATACGCAGTATTTT
cdr3_aa: CASSEWGKPSTDTQYF

clone_size: -
v_call: TRBV4-1
j_call: TRBJ2-7
d_call: -
cdr3_nt: TGCGCCAGCAGCCAAGGTGTTCGAACCTACGAGCAGTACTTC
cdr3_aa: CASSQGVRTYEQYF

clone_size: medium-sized
v_call: TRBV6-6
j_call: TRBJ1-3
d_call: -
cdr3_nt: TGTGCCAGCAGTTACCGACAGTCGAACTCTGGAAACACCATATATTTT
cdr3_aa: CASSYRQSNSGNTIYF

clone_size: -
v_call: TRBV7-9
j_call: TRBJ2-5
d_call: -
cdr3_nt: TGTGCCAGCAGCTTAATAGAGACCCAGTACTTC
cdr3_aa: CASSLIETQYF

clone_size: -
v_call: TRBV19
j_call: TRBJ1-5
d_call: -
cdr3_nt: TGTGCCAGTAGTATAGCAGCGGTTCGGAGCAATCAGCCCCAGCATTTT
cdr3_aa: CASSIAAVRSNQPQHF

clone_size: few
v_call: TRBV11-3
j_call: TRBJ1-1
d_call: TRBD1
cdr3_nt: TGTGCCAGCAGCGGCGGGACAGGGTACACTGAAGCTTTCTTT
cdr3_aa: CASSGGTGYTEAFF

clone_size: -
v_call: TRBV11-2
j_call: TRBJ2-2
d_call: -
cdr3_nt: TGTGCCAGTTCCTCGGACACCGGGGAGCTGTTTTTT
cdr3_aa: CASSSDTGELFF

clone_size: -
v_call: TRBV30
j_call: TRBJ1-4
d_call: -
cdr3_nt: TGTGCCTGGAAATTTGATGAAAAACTGTTTTTT
cdr3_aa: CAWKFDEKLFF

clone_size: -
v_call: TRBV7-9
j_call: TRBJ1-4
d_call: TRBD1
cdr3_nt: TGTGCCAGCAGCGGAGGGGGCGCGACTAATGAAAAACTGTTTTTT
cdr3_aa: CASSGGGATNEKLFF

clone_size: -
v_call: TRBV11-2
j_call: TRBJ1-1
d_call: -
cdr3_nt: TGTGCCAGCAGCCCCTCGCCCTGGGAGATGAACACTGAAGCTTTCTTT
cdr3_aa: CASSPSPWEMNTEAFF

clone_size: -
v_call: TRBV18
j_call: TRBJ2-3
d_call: -
cdr3_nt: TGTGCCAGCTCACTGGGAGGGGGCGGAGATACGCAGTATTTT
cdr3_aa: CASSLGGGGDTQYF

clone_size: once
v_call: TRBV19
j_call: TRBJ2-5
d_call: TRBD2
cdr3_nt: TGTGCCAGTAGACCCGGGCTAGCGGGGGTAGAGACCCAGTACTTC
cdr3_aa: CASRPGLAGVETQYF

clone_size: -
v_call: TRBV18
j_call: TRBJ1-4
d_call: -
cdr3_nt: TGTGCCAGCTCACGGAGTAATGAAAAACTGTTTTTT
cdr3_aa: CASSRSNEKLFF

clone_size: -
v_call: TRBV6-1
j_call: TRBJ1-5
d_call: TRBD1
cdr3_nt: TGTGCCAGCAGCTTCGGACAGGTGAGTCACCAGCCCCAGCATTTT
cdr3_aa: CASSFGQVSHQPQHF

clone_size: -
v_call: TRBV18
j_call: TRBJ1-5
d_call: -
cdr3_nt: TGTGCCAGCTCACCCGGACGGTATAGCAATCAGCCCCAGCATTTT
cdr3_aa: CASSPGRYSNQPQHF

clone_size: few
v_call: TRBV25-1
j_call: TRBJ1-1
d_call: -
cdr3_nt: TGTGCCAGCAGTGTCACAGGTATGAACACTGAAGCTTTCTTT
cdr3_aa: CASSVTGMNTEAFF

clone_size: -
v_call: TRBV2
j_call: TRBJ2-1
d_call: -
cdr3_nt: TGTGCCAGCAGGATAGGGGTGGAGGATGAGCAGTTCTTC
cdr3_aa: CASRIGVEDEQFF

clone_size: -
v_call: TRBV20-1
j_call: TRBJ2-3
d_call: -
cdr3_nt: TGCAGTGCCGCCCGGGATACGCAGTATTTT
cdr3_aa: CSAARDTQYF

clone_size: -
v_call: TRBV28
j_call: TRBJ2-5
d_call: -
cdr3_nt: TGTGCCAGCAGTCTCCGGGGGTGGCAAGAGACCCAGTACTTC
cdr3_aa: CASSLRGWQETQYF

clone_size: -
v_call: TRBV6-5
j_call: TRBJ1-2
d_call: TRBD1
cdr3_nt: TGTGCCAGCAGCCGGGACAGGGCTCCTTATGGCTACACCTTC
cdr3_aa: CASSRDRAPYGYTF

clone_size: few
v_call: TRBV19
j_call: TRBJ2-2
d_call: TRBD1
cdr3_nt: TGTGCCAGGGTAACCGGGACAGATGACACCGGGGAGCTGTTTTTT
cdr3_aa: CARVTGTDDTGELFF

clone_size: -
v_call: TRBV5-4
j_call: TRBJ1-2
d_call: -
cdr3_nt: TGTGCCAGCAGCTTGGCCGGGGGGAGCCCCGGCTATGGCTACACCTTC
cdr3_aa: CASSLAGGSPGYGYTF

clone_size: -
v_call: TRBV7-9
j_call: TRBJ1-2
d_call: TRBD1
cdr3_nt: TGTGCCAGCAGCTTAGGGAAGGGACAGGGGGCCGTGGGCTACACCTTC
cdr3_aa: CASSLGKGQGAVGYTF

clone_size: -
v_call: TRBV11-2
j_call: TRBJ1-2
d_call: TRBD1
cdr3_nt: TGTGCCAGCAGCCCCCAGGGGGACTATGGCTACACCTTC
cdr3_aa: CASSPQGDYGYTF